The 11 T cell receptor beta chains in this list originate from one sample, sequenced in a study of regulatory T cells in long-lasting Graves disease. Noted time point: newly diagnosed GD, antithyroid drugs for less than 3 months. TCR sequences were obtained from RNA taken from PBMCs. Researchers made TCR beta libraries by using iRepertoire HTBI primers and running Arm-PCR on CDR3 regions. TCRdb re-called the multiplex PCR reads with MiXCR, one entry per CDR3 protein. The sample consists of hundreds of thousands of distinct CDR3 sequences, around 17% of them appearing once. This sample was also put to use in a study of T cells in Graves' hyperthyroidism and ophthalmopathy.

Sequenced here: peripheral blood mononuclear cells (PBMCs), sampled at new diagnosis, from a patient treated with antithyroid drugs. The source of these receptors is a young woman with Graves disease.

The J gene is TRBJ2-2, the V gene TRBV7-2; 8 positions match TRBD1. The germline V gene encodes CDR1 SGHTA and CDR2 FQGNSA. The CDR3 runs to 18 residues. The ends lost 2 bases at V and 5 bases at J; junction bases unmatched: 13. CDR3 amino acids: CASSLILRRQGATGELFF. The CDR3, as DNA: TGTGCCAGCAGCTTAATTCTACGTAGGCAGGGGGCGACCGGGGAGCTGTTTTTT.

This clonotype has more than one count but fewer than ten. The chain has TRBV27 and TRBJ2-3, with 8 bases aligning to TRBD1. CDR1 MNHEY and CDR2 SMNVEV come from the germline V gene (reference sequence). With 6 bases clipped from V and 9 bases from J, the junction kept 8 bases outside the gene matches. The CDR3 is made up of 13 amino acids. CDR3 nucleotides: TGTGCCAGCAGGCCAGGGGGCTTGTTCACGCAGTATTTT. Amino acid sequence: CASRPGGLFTQYF.

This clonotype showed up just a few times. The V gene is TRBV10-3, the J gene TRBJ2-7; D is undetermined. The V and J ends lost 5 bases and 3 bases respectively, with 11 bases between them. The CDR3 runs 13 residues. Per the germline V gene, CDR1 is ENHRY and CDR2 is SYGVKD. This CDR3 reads CAISIGSGYEQYF. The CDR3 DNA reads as TGTGCCATCAGTATTGGGTCGGGCTACGAGCAGTACTTC.

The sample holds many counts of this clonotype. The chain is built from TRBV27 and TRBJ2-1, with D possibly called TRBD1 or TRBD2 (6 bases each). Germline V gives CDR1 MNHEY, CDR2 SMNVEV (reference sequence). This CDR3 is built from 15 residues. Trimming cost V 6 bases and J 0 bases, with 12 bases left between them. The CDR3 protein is CASRGGTSSYNEQFF. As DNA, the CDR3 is TGTGCCAGCAGGGGGGGCACGAGCTCCTACAATGAGCAGTTCTTC.

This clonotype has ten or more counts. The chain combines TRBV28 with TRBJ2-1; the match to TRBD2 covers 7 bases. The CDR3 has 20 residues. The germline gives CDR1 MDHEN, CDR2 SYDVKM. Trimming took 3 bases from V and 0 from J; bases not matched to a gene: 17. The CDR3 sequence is CASSFHIGPSGGSSYNEQFF. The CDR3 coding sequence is TGTGCCAGCAGTTTTCATATTGGGCCCTCGGGGGGATCCTCCTACAATGAGCAGTTCTTC.

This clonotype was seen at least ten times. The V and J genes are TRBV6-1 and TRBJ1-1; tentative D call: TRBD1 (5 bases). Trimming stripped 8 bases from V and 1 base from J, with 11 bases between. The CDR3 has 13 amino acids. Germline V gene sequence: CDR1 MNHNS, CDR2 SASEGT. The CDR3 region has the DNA TGTGCCAGCGCCTTAGGACAGAACACTGAAGCTTTCTTT. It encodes CASALGQNTEAFF.

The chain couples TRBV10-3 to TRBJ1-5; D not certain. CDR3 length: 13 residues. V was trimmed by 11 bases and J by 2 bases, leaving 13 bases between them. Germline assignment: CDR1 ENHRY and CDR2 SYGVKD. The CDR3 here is CAASGAGNQPQHF. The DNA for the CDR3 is TGTGCCGCCTCAGGAGCGGGCAATCAGCCCCAGCATTTT.

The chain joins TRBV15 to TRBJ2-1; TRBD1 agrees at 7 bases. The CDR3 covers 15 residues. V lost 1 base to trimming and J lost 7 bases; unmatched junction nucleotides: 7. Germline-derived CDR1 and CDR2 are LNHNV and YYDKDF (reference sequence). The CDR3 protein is CATSRAGTVENEQFF. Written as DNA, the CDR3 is TGTGCCACCAGCAGAGCCGGGACAGTCGAGAATGAGCAGTTCTTC.

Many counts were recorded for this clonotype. DNA for the CDR3: TGCAGTGCTAGCCTAGTTTCAGTGGAGACCCAGTACTTC. Encoded protein: CSASLVSVETQYF. V is TRBV20-1 and J is TRBJ2-5; D gene uncertain. CDR1 DFQATT and CDR2 SNEGSKA come from the germline V gene (reference sequence). There are 13 residues in the CDR3. Trimming took 3 bases from V and 5 from J, leaving 13 bases between them.

Written as DNA, the CDR3 is TGCGCCAGCAGCCAAGATCATATGAATTCCTACGAGCAGTACTTC. Encoded protein: CASSQDHMNSYEQYF. The rearrangement joins TRBV4-1 to TRBJ2-7; no clear D. Germline loops: CDR1 MGHRA, CDR2 YSYEKL. V dropped 0 bases and J dropped 1 base, with 10 bases sitting between them. This CDR3 contains 15 residues.

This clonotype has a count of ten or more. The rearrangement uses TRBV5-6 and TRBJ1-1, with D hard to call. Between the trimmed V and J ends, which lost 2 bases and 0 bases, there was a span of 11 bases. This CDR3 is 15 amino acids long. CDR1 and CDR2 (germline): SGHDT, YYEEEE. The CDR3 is CASSFQVGLNTEAFF. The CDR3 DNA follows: TGTGCCAGCAGCTTCCAGGTCGGCCTGAACACTGAAGCTTTCTTT.